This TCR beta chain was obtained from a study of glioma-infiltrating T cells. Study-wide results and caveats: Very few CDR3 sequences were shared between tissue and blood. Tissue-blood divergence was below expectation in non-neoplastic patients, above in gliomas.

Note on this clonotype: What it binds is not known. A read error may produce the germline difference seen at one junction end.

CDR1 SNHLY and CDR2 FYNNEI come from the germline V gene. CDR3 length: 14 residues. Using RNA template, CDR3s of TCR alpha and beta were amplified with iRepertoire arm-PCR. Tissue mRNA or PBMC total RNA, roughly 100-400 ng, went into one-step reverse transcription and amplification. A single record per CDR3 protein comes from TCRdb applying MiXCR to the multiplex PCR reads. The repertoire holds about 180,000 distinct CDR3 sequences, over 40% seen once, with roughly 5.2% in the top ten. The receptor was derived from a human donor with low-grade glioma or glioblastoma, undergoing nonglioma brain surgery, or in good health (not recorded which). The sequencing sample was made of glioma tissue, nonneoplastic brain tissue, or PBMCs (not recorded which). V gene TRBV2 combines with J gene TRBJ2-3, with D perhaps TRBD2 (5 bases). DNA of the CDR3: TGTGCCAGCAGAGTGCTGCCTAGCAAAGATACGCAGTATTTT. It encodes CASRVLPSKDTQYF.